This entry lists 29 T cell receptor beta chains sequenced from one sample in a study of neurological immune-mediated disorders. TCRdb redid the calling of the 5' RACE reads with MiXCR, one entry per CDR3 protein. The data show under 75,000 distinct CDR3 sequences, more than 3% seen once. Sequencing was performed on PBMCs. The receptors were gathered from a woman aged 45-65 years with multiple sclerosis.

CDR3 sequence: CSARDWVEGALNTEAFF. The CDR3, as DNA: TGCAGTGCTAGAGATTGGGTTGAGGGGGCCTTAAACACTGAAGCTTTCTTT. This sequence joins TRBV20-1 and TRBJ1-1, with TRBD1 matching over 7 bases. Germline loops: CDR1 DFQATT, CDR2 SNEGSKA (reference sequence). The CDR3 sequence is 17 residues long. The V segment lost 0 bases and the J segment 2 bases; nucleotides outside the gene matches: 12.

This clonotype was detected a few times. This chain connects TRBV5-6 to TRBJ1-1; TRBD1 is a possible D gene (5 bases). CDR3 length: 15 amino acids. In germline, CDR1 is SGHDT, CDR2 YYEEEE. V lost 0 bases to trimming and J lost 5 bases, with 14 bases between them. CDR3: CASSLDPGGGTEAFF. The DNA for the CDR3 is TGTGCCAGCAGCTTGGATCCCGGGGGGGGGACTGAAGCTTTCTTT.

There are many counts of this clonotype. The chain couples TRBV27 to TRBJ2-2, with 7 positions matching TRBD1. CDR3 size: 16 residues. Germline CDR1 MNHEY, CDR2 SMNVEV (reference sequence). The V and J ends lost 5 bases and 5 bases, in that order; junction bases with no gene match: 11. CDR3 DNA sequence: TGTGCCAGCAGTCGGGCGAGGGCAGGGGGAACCGGGGAGCTGTTTTTT. This encodes CASSRARAGGTGELFF.

This clonotype was seen at least ten times. This rearrangement joins TRBV20-1 to TRBJ2-7; maybe TRBD1 (6 bases). In germline, CDR1 is DFQATT, CDR2 SNEGSKA (reference sequence). The CDR3 spans 12 residues. V was shortened by 5 bases and J by 3 bases, with 11 bases between the two germline ends. CDR3 coding DNA: TGCAGTGCTTCCGGGACACACTACGAGCAGTACTTC. Its translation: CSASGTHYEQYF.

This clonotype was recorded at least ten times. V usage is TRBV7-6 and J usage is TRBJ1-4; D is unclear. Germline CDR1 reads SGHVS; CDR2 reads FNYEAQ. V shed 1 base and J shed 7 bases, with 4 bases lying between them. This CDR3 is built from 12 residues. CDR3 nucleotides: TGTGCCAGCAGCTTAGGGGGTGAAAAACTGTTTTTT. As protein: CASSLGGEKLFF.

This clonotype was seen repeatedly, ten times or more. Here the CDR3 reads CASSNTYEQYV. The CDR3 bases are TGTGCCAGCAGCAACACCTACGAGCAGTACGTC. This rearrangement joins TRBV7-9 to TRBJ2-7; no reliable D call. Looked up from germline, CDR1 is SEHNR and CDR2 is FQNEAQ (reference sequence). Trimming removed 5 bases at V and 2 bases at J, with 4 bases between. The CDR3 extends over 11 amino acids.

In its sample, this clonotype was seen many times. V and J are TRBV4-2 and TRBJ2-7, with D possibly being TRBD2 (6 bases). Germline V gene sequence: CDR1 LGHNA, CDR2 YNFKEQ. The CDR3 extends over 13 amino acids. The V end was cut by 5 bases, the J end by 2 bases, with 10 bases between. The CDR3 sequence: CASSSSEAYEQYF. The CDR3 DNA reads TGTGCCAGCAGCTCTAGCGAGGCCTACGAGCAGTACTTC.

This clonotype has at least ten counts. The CDR3 nucleotides are TGTGCCACCAGCAGAAACAGGGGATCCGAGCAGTACTTC. Its protein is CATSRNRGSEQYF. The chain joins TRBV15 to TRBJ2-7; TRBD1 agrees at 7 bases. This CDR3 is 13 amino acids long. Germline V gene data show CDR1 as LNHNV and CDR2 as YYDKDF (reference sequence). The trim removed 2 bases at V and 6 bases at J, leaving 4 bases unmatched.

This clonotype was counted ten times or more. This rearrangement joins TRBV10-3 to TRBJ2-3, with 7 nucleotides matching TRBD2. Losses at the gene ends were 11 bases for V and 2 bases for J; bases not matched to a gene: 10. Germline V gives CDR1 ENHRY, CDR2 SYGVKD. The CDR3 loop spans 14 amino acids. The CDR3 region has the DNA TGTGCCGTCGGGGGGTCGCAGCTCACAGATACGCAGTATTTT. Translating it yields CAVGGSQLTDTQYF.

There are many counts of this clonotype. The chain carries TRBV27 and TRBJ1-4; TRBD1 is a possible D gene (6 bases). Germline CDR1 and CDR2: MNHEY and SMNVEV (reference sequence). This CDR3 region has 13 residues. The V gene lost 3 bases and the J gene lost 8 bases, with 10 bases spanning the gap. In DNA form, the CDR3 reads TGTGCCAGCAGTTTTGGGGGGCTGGAAAAACTGTTTTTT. Residues: CASSFGGLEKLFF. The complete variable domain, with remaining parts taken from reference TRBV27 and TRBJ1-4, reads EAQVTQNPRYLITVTGKKLTVTCSQNMNHEYMSWYRQDPGLGLRQIYYSMNVEVTDKGDVPEGYKVSRKEKRNFPLILESPSPNQTSLYFCASSFGGLEKLFFGSGTQLSVL.

This clonotype was found many times. The gene calls are TRBV29-1 and TRBJ2-7; weak D call: TRBD1 (6 bases). Germline V gene lookup returns CDR1 SQVTM and CDR2 ANQGSEA. This CDR3 region has 14 residues. V was cut by 2 bases and J by 2 bases, with 13 bases left in between. The CDR3 reads CSVEKQGSPYEQYF. DNA of the CDR3: TGCAGCGTTGAAAAGCAGGGGTCTCCCTACGAGCAGTACTTC.

There are many counts of this clonotype. J is TRBJ2-2 and V is TRBV13; 9 nucleotides match TRBD2. Germline V gives CDR1 PRHDT, CDR2 FYEKMQ (reference sequence). V lost 6 bases and J lost 5; bases outside the gene matches: 7. The CDR3 has 15 amino acids. The chain's CDR3 is CASRFRTSVTGELFF. In nucleotides, the CDR3 is TGTGCCAGCAGATTCCGGACTAGCGTGACCGGGGAGCTGTTTTTT.

This clonotype was counted a few times. A single base separates this from a much larger clone, so it may be a read error. The rearrangement links TRBV29-1 to TRBJ1-3; D not certain. CDR3 length equals 15 residues. Germline V lookup: CDR1 SQVTM, CDR2 ANQGSEA. CDR3 in DNA: TGCAGCGTTGTAGGGTTGGGAGACTCTGGAAAAACCATATATTTT. As protein: CSVVGLGDSGKTIYF.

This clonotype was counted between two and nine times. The chain couples TRBV12-3 or TRBV12-4 to TRBJ1-2, with D maybe TRBD1 (6 bases). The CDR3 totals 11 residues. The V gene lost 4 bases and the J gene lost 8 bases, with 8 bases spanning the gap. The CDR3 spells CASSWTVGYTF. The DNA of the CDR3 is TGTGCCAGCAGTTGGACAGTCGGCTACACCTTC.

This clonotype was picked up many times. The chain uses TRBV7-8 and TRBJ2-1, with D uncertain. The CDR3 loop spans 14 amino acids. Germline loops: CDR1 SGHVS, CDR2 FQNEAQ. Between the trimmed V and J ends, which lost 4 bases and 3 bases, there was a span of 10 bases. Here the CDR3 DNA reads TGTGCCAGCAGCTCCGGCTTTTACTACAATGAGCAGTTCTTC. The encoded protein is CASSSGFYYNEQFF. Based on the CDR3 plus reference TRBV7-8 and TRBJ2-1, the full variable domain is GAGVSQSPRYKVAKRGQDVALRCDPISGHVSLFWYQQALGQGPEFLTYFQNEAQLDKSGLPSDRFFAERPEGSVSTLKIQRTQQEDSAVYLCASSSGFYYNEQFFGPGTRLTVL.

This clonotype was observed at least ten times. V is TRBV2 and J is TRBJ1-2, with TRBD1 identical over 7 bases. Germline values: CDR1 SNHLY, CDR2 FYNNEI. Losses at the gene ends were 5 bases for V and 4 bases for J; bases not matched to a gene: 10. The CDR3 has 15 amino acids. The CDR3 sequence is CASSTQGQGSYGYTF. In nucleotides, the CDR3 is TGTGCCAGCAGTACACAGGGGCAAGGTAGCTATGGCTACACCTTC.

This clonotype has at least ten counts. The chain employs TRBV28 and TRBJ1-1, with D unclear. This CDR3 contains 10 residues. Germline CDR1 and CDR2: MDHEN and SYDVKM. With 10 bases removed from V and 2 bases from J, the gap between germline ends came to 5 bases. The CDR3, as DNA: TGTGCCACCAAAAACACTGAAGCTTTCTTT. Translating gives CATKNTEAFF. The full variable domain, its missing parts supplied by reference TRBV28 and TRBJ1-1, is DVKVTQSSRYLVKRTGEKVFLECVQDMDHENMFWYRQDPGLGLRLIYFSYDVKMKEKGDIPEGYSVSREKKERFSLILESASTNQTSMYLCATKNTEAFFGQGTRLTVV.

The table lists this clonotype with many counts. The chain couples TRBV7-8 to TRBJ2-1, with 8 bases matching TRBD2. Germline trimming cut 5 bases from V and 0 bases from J; bases unmatched to any gene: 3. CDR1 and CDR2 (germline): SGHVS, FQNEAQ. The CDR3 spans 15 residues. The CDR3 is CASSRGGLSYNEQFF. The CDR3 bases are TGTGCCAGCAGCCGGGGGGGCCTCTCCTACAATGAGCAGTTCTTC. Filled out from reference TRBV7-8 and TRBJ2-1, the complete variable domain reads GAGVSQSPRYKVAKRGQDVALRCDPISGHVSLFWYQQALGQGPEFLTYFQNEAQLDKSGLPSDRFFAERPEGSVSTLKIQRTQQEDSAVYLCASSRGGLSYNEQFFGPGTRLTVL.

This clonotype was counted ten times or more. CDR3 DNA: TGCAGTGCTAGATCCGGGACCGATTCCTACGAGCAGTACTTC. It codes for CSARSGTDSYEQYF. The chain has TRBV20-1 and TRBJ2-7, with D possibly being TRBD1 or TRBD2 (5 bases each). The ends were cut back, 2 bases at V and 1 base at J, with 12 bases in the middle. The CDR3 is 14 residues long. CDR1 and CDR2 from the germline V gene are DFQATT and SNEGSKA (reference sequence).

This clonotype was counted ten times or more. The chain links TRBV7-2 to TRBJ1-5; D is possibly TRBD1 (5 bases). The CDR3 is 15 residues long. V lost 5 bases, J lost 6 bases, and 17 bases lay in between. Germline V gene data show CDR1 as SGHTA and CDR2 as FQGNSA. The CDR3 DNA is TGTGCCAGCAGCCCGGGGACCAGGGAAAGTCAGCCCCAGCATTTT. It codes for CASSPGTRESQPQHF.

As to this clonotype: This may be a read error: a much more frequent sequence differs by one nucleotide. DNA of the CDR3: TGTGACAGCAGCTTAGGGCGTGGGGAGCTGTTTTTT. It specifies CDSSLGRGELFF. V gene TRBV7-2 combines with J gene TRBJ2-2; D ambiguous. From germline, CDR1 is SGHTA and CDR2 FQGNSA. The CDR3 has 12 amino acids.

This clonotype was observed at least ten times. This chain connects TRBV4-3 to TRBJ2-7, with D tentatively TRBD1 (7 bases). V was shortened by 0 bases and J by 2 bases, with 11 bases between the two germline ends. Germline CDR1 LGHNA, CDR2 YSLEER. The CDR3 sequence is 15 residues long. CDR3 region: CASSQEGRGAYEQYF. The CDR3 DNA reads TGCGCCAGCAGCCAAGAGGGCAGGGGGGCCTACGAGCAGTACTTC.

This clonotype was seen repeatedly, ten times or more. This chain connects TRBV5-1 to TRBJ2-3, with 11 bases that match TRBD2. The CDR3 is made up of 16 amino acids. Germline-derived CDR1 and CDR2 are SGHRS and YFSETQ. J gave up 3 bases and V 4 bases, and 7 bases lay outside the gene matches. The CDR3 DNA reads as TGCGCCAGCAGCCCGGGGACTAGCGGACGAACAGATACGCAGTATTTT. It yields the protein CASSPGTSGRTDTQYF.

This clonotype was observed at least ten times. The chain employs TRBV7-2 and TRBJ2-7; D might be TRBD1 (8 bases). The CDR3 extends over 15 amino acids. Germline V lookup: CDR1 SGHTA, CDR2 FQGNSA. The V end lost 3 bases, the J end lost 3 bases, and 15 bases lay between the germline ends. CDR3 nucleotide sequence: TGTGCCAGCAGCTTCCGAACAGGGGGGGACTACGAGCAGTACTTC. This codes for CASSFRTGGDYEQYF.

This clonotype was picked up many times. V is TRBV28 and J is TRBJ2-5; 9 positions match TRBD1. The CDR3 length is 15 residues. Unmatched junction bases numbered 7, after V lost 4 bases and J lost 4 bases. CDR1 and CDR2 (germline): MDHEN, SYDVKM. The CDR3 nucleotides read TGTGCCAGCAGTTGGGACAGGGCCAGGGGAGAGACCCAGTACTTC. Translating gives CASSWDRARGETQYF.

In its sample, this clonotype was seen many times. The chain employs TRBV7-9 and TRBJ1-1; D call uncertain. V dropped 2 bases and J dropped 7 bases, with 17 bases sitting between them. The CDR3 has 15 residues. CDR1 is SEHNR and CDR2 is FQNEAQ in the germline V gene (reference sequence). CDR3 region: CASSLMTGHSVEAFF. DNA of the CDR3: TGTGCCAGCAGCTTAATGACGGGTCATTCCGTTGAAGCTTTCTTT.

There are many counts of this clonotype. The CDR3 DNA follows: TGCAGTGCCCCGGACCGGGAAAGGCACGAGCAGTACTTC. It specifies CSAPDRERHEQYF. The rearrangement uses TRBV20-1 and TRBJ2-7; tentatively, D is TRBD2 (5 bases). The length of the CDR3 is 13 residues. From germline, CDR1 is DFQATT and CDR2 SNEGSKA (reference sequence). Deletions cut 6 bases from V and 5 bases from J, with 17 bases between.

This clonotype has a count of ten or more. The chain combines TRBV7-9 with TRBJ2-5; 14 bases agree with TRBD2. Germline V gene data show CDR1 as SEHNR and CDR2 as FQNEAQ (reference sequence). The CDR3 has 18 residues. V lost 0 bases, J lost 2 bases, and 5 bases stayed unmatched. DNA of the CDR3: TGTGCCAGCAGCTTAGCGTGGGGGACTAGCGGGGGACAAGAGACCCAGTACTTC. It specifies CASSLAWGTSGGQETQYF.

This clonotype was detected ten times or more. V usage is TRBV6-1 and J usage is TRBJ2-3; either TRBD1 or TRBD2 may supply D (5 bases each). CDR1 is MNHNS and CDR2 is SASEGT in the germline V gene. The germline V and J ends were trimmed by 7 bases and 3 bases, with 17 bases remaining between them. The CDR3 extends over 15 amino acids. The CDR3: CASTLGTLFTDTQYF. The CDR3 nucleotides read TGTGCCAGCACCCTCGGGACCCTCTTTACAGATACGCAGTATTTT.